These T cell receptor beta chains were read from a single sample in a study of CD8+ T cells in alopecia areata. Here immunoSEQ multiplex PCR was the method, and the copy in TCRdb shows in-frame clones only, minus some. The data contain tens of thousands of clones, 50% to 75% of them singletons. The sample in question was CD8+ T cells sorted from blood, obtained at week 0. These receptors were obtained from a human donor with alopecia areata. CDR3s include the opening cysteine and the closing phenylalanine or tryptophan. A D gene is named only where the DNA matches it firmly. The size entry is marked missing in some rows and otherwise reads once, few, many or a size class.

CDR3: CASSSDGYYEQYF
DNA: TGTGCCAGCAGTTCCGACGGATACTACGAGCAGTACTTC
J: TRBJ2-7
V: TRBV6-5
length: 13
size: .
D: .

CDR3: CASSSLTGGLRGELFF
DNA: TGTGCCAGCAGCTCTCTTACCGGGGGTTTGCGAGGGGAGCTGTTTTTT
J: TRBJ2-2
V: TRBV11-3
length: 16
size: once
D: .

CDR3: CASSLGVRRRGPSEQYF
DNA: TGTGCCAGCAGCTTAGGGGTGCGGCGGCGGGGGCCGTCGGAGCAGTACTTC
J: TRBJ2-7
V: TRBV7-6
length: 17
size: .
D: .

CDR3: CASSLPRDEQFF
DNA: TGTGCCAGCAGCCTCCCCCGGGATGAGCAGTTCTTC
J: TRBJ2-1
V: TRBV9
length: 12
size: .
D: .

CDR3: CASSYSRVNEQFF
DNA: TGTGCCAGCAGTTACTCGAGAGTCAATGAGCAGTTCTTC
J: TRBJ2-1
V: TRBV6-5
length: 13
size: .
D: .

CDR3: CASSSPLAGGGDEQFF
DNA: TGTGCCAGCAGCTCCCCACTAGCGGGAGGCGGAGATGAGCAGTTCTTC
J: TRBJ2-1
V: TRBV7-9
length: 16
size: .
D: TRBD2

CDR3: CASSPGTVAYEQYF
DNA: TGCGCCAGCAGCCCAGGGACAGTGGCCTACGAGCAGTACTTC
J: TRBJ2-7
V: TRBV4-3
length: 14
size: .
D: TRBD1

CDR3: CSVAGMDTQYF
DNA: TGCAGCGTTGCAGGGATGGATACGCAGTATTTT
J: TRBJ2-3
V: TRBV29-1
length: 11
size: once
D: .

CDR3: CASRFGEAEAFF
DNA: TGTGCCAGCCGTTTCGGGGAGGCTGAAGCTTTCTTT
J: TRBJ1-1
V: TRBV6-5
length: 12
size: .
D: .

CDR3: CASIVAGGWGNIQYF
DNA: TGTGCCAGCATTGTAGCGGGAGGTTGGGGAAACATTCAGTACTTC
J: TRBJ2-4
V: TRBV2
length: 15
size: .
D: TRBD2

CDR3: CSALTIDAYEQYF
DNA: TGCAGCGCCTTGACGATTGATGCCTACGAGCAGTACTTC
J: TRBJ2-7
V: TRBV29-1
length: 13
size: .
D: .

CDR3: CASSLGGNRLNTEAFF
DNA: TGCGCCAGCAGCTTAGGGGGGAATCGCCTGAACACTGAAGCTTTCTTT
J: TRBJ1-1
V: TRBV5-1
length: 16
size: once
D: .

CDR3: CASSLPGRVQETQYF
DNA: TGTGCCAGCAGCTTGCCGGGACGGGTGCAAGAGACCCAGTACTTC
J: TRBJ2-5
V: TRBV7-2
length: 15
size: few
D: .

CDR3: CAWQENYGYTF
DNA: TGTGCCTGGCAGGAGAACTATGGCTACACCTTC
J: TRBJ1-2
V: TRBV30
length: 11
size: .
D: .

CDR3: CASSYSIDYEQYF
DNA: TGTGCCAGCAGTTACTCGATTGACTACGAGCAGTACTTC
J: TRBJ2-7
V: TRBV6-5
length: 13
size: .
D: .

CDR3: CASSLPGQPQHF
DNA: TGTGCCAGCAGCCTCCCAGGTCAGCCCCAGCATTTT
J: TRBJ1-5
V: TRBV7-2
length: 12
size: .
D: .

CDR3: CASSLAGGQPQHF
DNA: TGCGCCAGCAGCTTGGCGGGGGGGCAGCCCCAGCATTTT
J: TRBJ1-5
V: TRBV5-1
length: 13
size: .
D: .

CDR3: CASSLGSVGGSGTEAFF
DNA: TGCGCCAGCAGCTTGGGATCGGTGGGAGGCTCGGGAACTGAAGCTTTCTTT
J: TRBJ1-1
V: TRBV5-1
length: 17
size: .
D: .

CDR3: CASSSTLDFDTQYF
DNA: TGCGCCAGCAGCTCCACCCTGGACTTTGATACGCAGTATTTT
J: TRBJ2-3
V: TRBV5-1
length: 14
size: few
D: .

CDR3: CASSQTFGGFSYNEQFF
DNA: TGCGCCAGCAGCCAAACCTTCGGGGGGTTCTCCTACAATGAGCAGTTCTTC
J: TRBJ2-1
V: TRBV4-3
length: 17
size: few
D: TRBD2

CDR3: CASRLSSSYNEQFF
DNA: TGTGCCAGTCGACTATCGAGCTCCTACAATGAGCAGTTCTTC
J: TRBJ2-1
V: TRBV7-9
length: 14
size: .
D: .

CDR3: CSVEGTTGAYNEQFF
DNA: TGCAGCGTTGAAGGGACTACCGGTGCCTACAATGAGCAGTTCTTC
J: TRBJ2-1
V: TRBV29-1
length: 15
size: .
D: .

CDR3: CACGVGLYNEQFF
DNA: TGTGCCTGTGGTGTCGGACTCTACAATGAGCAGTTCTTC
J: TRBJ2-1
V: TRBV30
length: 13
size: .
D: .

CDR3: CASSTRQVVYEQYF
DNA: TGTGCCAGCAGCACCCGACAGGTCGTCTACGAGCAGTACTTC
J: TRBJ2-7
V: TRBV7-2
length: 14
size: once
D: .

CDR3: CASSDRDPNTGELFF
DNA: TGTGCCAGCAGTGACCGGGACCCAAACACCGGGGAGCTGTTTTTT
J: TRBJ2-2
V: TRBV2
length: 15
size: .
D: .

CDR3: CATSDLMGDQETQYF
DNA: TGTGCCACCAGTGATTTGATGGGGGACCAAGAGACCCAGTACTTC
J: TRBJ2-5
V: TRBV27
length: 15
size: .
D: .

CDR3: CAWSVLPGSEQFF
DNA: TGTGCCTGGAGTGTACTACCGGGAAGTGAGCAGTTCTTC
J: TRBJ2-1
V: TRBV30
length: 13
size: .
D: .

CDR3: CASSLQRGTYNEQFF
DNA: TGTGCCAGCAGTTTACAGCGGGGGACCTACAATGAGCAGTTCTTC
J: TRBJ2-1
V: TRBV28
length: 15
size: .
D: TRBD2

CDR3: CASSVYRDRGDSPLHF
DNA: TGTGCCAGCAGCGTATACCGGGACAGGGGTGATTCACCCCTCCACTTT
J: TRBJ1-6
V: TRBV9
length: 16
size: once
D: TRBD1

CDR3: CASSLDSGRIYGYTF
DNA: TGTGCCAGCAGCCTGGATTCGGGGCGGATCTATGGCTACACCTTC
J: TRBJ1-2
V: TRBV6-5
length: 15
size: few
D: .

CDR3: CASSLAGQSDGYTF
DNA: TGTGCCAGCAGCTTAGCGGGGCAGTCGGATGGCTACACCTTC
J: TRBJ1-2
V: TRBV7-9
length: 14
size: .
D: .

CDR3: CASSSTGNGYTF
DNA: TGCGCCAGCAGCTCGACAGGGAATGGCTACACCTTC
J: TRBJ1-2
V: TRBV5-1
length: 12
size: .
D: TRBD1

CDR3: CASSLDLGVQETQYF
DNA: TGTGCCAGCAGCTTAGATCTGGGAGTTCAAGAGACCCAGTACTTC
J: TRBJ2-5
V: TRBV11-2
length: 15
size: .
D: .

CDR3: CASSLNFGGPGELFF
DNA: TGCGCCAGCAGCTTAAACTTCGGGGGTCCCGGGGAGCTGTTTTTT
J: TRBJ2-2
V: TRBV5-1
length: 15
size: .
D: .

CDR3: CASSEGGGSSYEQYF
DNA: TGTGCCAGCAGTGAAGGGGGTGGCAGTTCCTACGAGCAGTACTTC
J: TRBJ2-7
V: TRBV25-1
length: 15
size: .
D: .

CDR3: CASSTGIAYEQYF
DNA: TGTGCCAGTAGTACAGGGATAGCCTACGAGCAGTACTTC
J: TRBJ2-7
V: TRBV19
length: 13
size: .
D: .

CDR3: CASSLFLADQETQYF
DNA: TGTGCCAGCAGTTTATTTCTAGCGGATCAAGAGACCCAGTACTTC
J: TRBJ2-5
V: TRBV28
length: 15
size: .
D: TRBD2

CDR3: CASSLAYRTGGNEQYF
DNA: TGTGCCAGCAGCTTGGCCTACAGGACAGGGGGTAACGAGCAGTACTTC
J: TRBJ2-7
V: TRBV5-6
length: 16
size: once
D: TRBD1

CDR3: CASSASTSGSDEQFF
DNA: TGTGCCAGCAGTGCCTCGACTAGCGGGAGTGATGAGCAGTTCTTC
J: TRBJ2-1
V: TRBV2
length: 15
size: .
D: TRBD2

CDR3: CASRRDSRPYNEQFF
DNA: TGTGCCAGCAGACGGGACTCTCGGCCCTACAATGAGCAGTTCTTC
J: TRBJ2-1
V: TRBV27
length: 15
size: .
D: .

CDR3: CSVEGIGVAYNEQFF
DNA: TGCAGCGTTGAGGGTATTGGGGTCGCCTACAATGAGCAGTTCTTC
J: TRBJ2-1
V: TRBV29-1
length: 15
size: .
D: .

CDR3: CASSPPGLAIGELFF
DNA: TGTGCCAGCTCACCTCCGGGACTAGCGATCGGGGAGCTGTTTTTT
J: TRBJ2-2
V: TRBV18
length: 15
size: .
D: TRBD2

CDR3: CASSSGVPYEQYF
DNA: TGTGCCAGCAGCTCTGGAGTGCCTTACGAGCAGTACTTC
J: TRBJ2-7
V: TRBV9
length: 13
size: .
D: .

CDR3: CASTKIGQGMETQYF
DNA: TGTGCCAGCACCAAAATCGGACAGGGAATGGAGACCCAGTACTTC
J: TRBJ2-5
V: TRBV27
length: 15
size: few
D: TRBD1

CDR3: CASSLVPDGSSYNEQFF
DNA: TGCGCCAGCAGCTTGGTCCCGGACGGATCCTCCTACAATGAGCAGTTCTTC
J: TRBJ2-1
V: TRBV5-1
length: 17
size: .
D: .

CDR3: CASSRLAGGETQYF
DNA: TGTGCCAGCAGCCGACTAGCGGGAGGGGAGACCCAGTACTTC
J: TRBJ2-5
V: TRBV27
length: 14
size: .
D: TRBD2

CDR3: CSVEENEGEQYF
DNA: TGCAGCGTTGAAGAAAATGAGGGCGAGCAGTACTTC
J: TRBJ2-7
V: TRBV29-1
length: 12
size: .
D: .

CDR3: CASSVGRGGAPYEQYF
DNA: TGTGCCAGCAGCGTAGGAAGAGGGGGGGCCCCCTACGAGCAGTACTTC
J: TRBJ2-7
V: TRBV9
length: 16
size: .
D: .

CDR3: CASRGTGTSTDTQYF
DNA: TGTGCCAGCCGCGGGACAGGGACTAGCACAGATACGCAGTATTTT
J: TRBJ2-3
V: TRBV27
length: 15
size: .
D: TRBD1

CDR3: CAPIVPTDTGELFF
DNA: TGTGCACCTATCGTCCCGACAGACACCGGGGAGCTGTTTTTT
J: TRBJ2-2
V: TRBV7-6
length: 14
size: .
D: .